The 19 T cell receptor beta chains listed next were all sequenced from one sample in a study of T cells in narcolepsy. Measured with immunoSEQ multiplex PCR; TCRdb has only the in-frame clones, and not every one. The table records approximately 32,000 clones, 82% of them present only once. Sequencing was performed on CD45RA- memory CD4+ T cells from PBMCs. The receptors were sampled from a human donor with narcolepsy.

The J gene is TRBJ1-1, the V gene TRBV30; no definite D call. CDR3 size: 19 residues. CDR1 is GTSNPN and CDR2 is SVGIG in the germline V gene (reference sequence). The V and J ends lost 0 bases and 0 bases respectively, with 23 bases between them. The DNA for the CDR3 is TGTGCCTGGAGTGTACGGCCGACCTACGGGGTCAAATTGAACACTGAAGCTTTCTTT. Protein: CAWSVRPTYGVKLNTEAFF. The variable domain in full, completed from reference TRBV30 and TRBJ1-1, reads SQTIHQWPATLVQPVGSPLSLECTVEGTSNPNLYWYRQAAGRGLQLLFYSVGIGQISSEVPQNLSASRPQDRQFILSSKKLLLSDSGFYLCAWSVRPTYGVKLNTEAFFGQGTRLTVV.

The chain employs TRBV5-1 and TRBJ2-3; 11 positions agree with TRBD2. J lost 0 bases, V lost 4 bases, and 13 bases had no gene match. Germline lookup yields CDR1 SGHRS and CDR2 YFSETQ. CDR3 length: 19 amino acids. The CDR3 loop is CASSLGLAEGISSTDTQYF. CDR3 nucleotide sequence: TGCGCCAGCAGCCTGGGACTAGCGGAGGGAATTTCTAGCACAGATACGCAGTATTTT.

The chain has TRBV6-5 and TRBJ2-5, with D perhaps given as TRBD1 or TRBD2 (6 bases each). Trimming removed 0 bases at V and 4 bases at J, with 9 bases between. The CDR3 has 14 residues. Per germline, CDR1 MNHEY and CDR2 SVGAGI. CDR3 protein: CASSYSGGRETQYF. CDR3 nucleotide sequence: TGTGCCAGCAGTTACTCAGGGGGGAGAGAGACCCAGTACTTC.

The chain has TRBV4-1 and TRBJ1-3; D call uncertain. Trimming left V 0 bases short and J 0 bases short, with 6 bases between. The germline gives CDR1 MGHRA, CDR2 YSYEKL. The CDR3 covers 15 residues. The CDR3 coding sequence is TGCGCCAGCAGCCAAGATACAGCCTCTGGAAACACCATATATTTT. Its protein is CASSQDTASGNTIYF.

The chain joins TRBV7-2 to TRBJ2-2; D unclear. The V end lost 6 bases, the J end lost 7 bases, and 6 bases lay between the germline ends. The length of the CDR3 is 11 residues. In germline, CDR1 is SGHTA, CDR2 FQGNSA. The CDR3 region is CASRVSGELFF. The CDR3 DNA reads TGTGCCAGCAGGGTTAGCGGGGAGCTGTTTTTT.

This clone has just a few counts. The CDR3 is CASNLVASYEQYF. CDR3 DNA: TGTGCCAGCAACCTTGTGGCCAGCTACGAGCAGTACTTC. The chain has TRBV11-2 and TRBJ2-7; D is undetermined. Trimming stripped 7 bases from V and 3 bases from J, with 13 bases between. CDR1 is SGHAT and CDR2 is FQNNGV in the germline V gene. The length of the CDR3 is 13 residues.

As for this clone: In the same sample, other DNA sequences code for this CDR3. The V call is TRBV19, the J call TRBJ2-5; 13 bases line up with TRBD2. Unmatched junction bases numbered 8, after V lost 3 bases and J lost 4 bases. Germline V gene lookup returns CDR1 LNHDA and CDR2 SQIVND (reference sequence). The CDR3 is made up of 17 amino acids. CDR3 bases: TGTGCCAGTAGTATGGGCGGACTAGCGGGAGCAGTAGAGACCCAGTACTTC. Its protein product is CASSMGGLAGAVETQYF.

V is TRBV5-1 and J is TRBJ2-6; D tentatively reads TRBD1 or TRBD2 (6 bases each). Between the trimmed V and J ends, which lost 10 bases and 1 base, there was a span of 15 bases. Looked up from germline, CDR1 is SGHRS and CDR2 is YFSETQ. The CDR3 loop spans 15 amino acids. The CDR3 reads CAGSSGASGANVLTF. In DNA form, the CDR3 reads TGCGCCGGATCCTCGGGGGCTTCTGGGGCCAACGTCCTGACTTTC. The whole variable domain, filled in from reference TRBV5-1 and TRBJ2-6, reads KAGVTQTPRYLIKTRGQQVTLSCSPISGHRSVSWYQQTPGQGLQFLFEYFSETQRNKGNFPGRFSGRQFSNSRSEMNVSTLELGDSALYLCAGSSGASGANVLTFGAGSRLTVL.

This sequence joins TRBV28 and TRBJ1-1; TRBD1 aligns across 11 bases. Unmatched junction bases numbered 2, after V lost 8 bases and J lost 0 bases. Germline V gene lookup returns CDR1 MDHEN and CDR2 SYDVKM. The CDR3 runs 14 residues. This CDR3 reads CASGQGALNTEAFF. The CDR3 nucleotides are TGTGCCAGCGGACAGGGGGCTTTGAACACTGAAGCTTTCTTT.

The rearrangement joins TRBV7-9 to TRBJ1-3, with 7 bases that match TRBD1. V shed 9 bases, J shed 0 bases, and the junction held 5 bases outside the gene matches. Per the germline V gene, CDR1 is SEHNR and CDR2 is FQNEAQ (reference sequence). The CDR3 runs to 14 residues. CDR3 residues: CASLTGNSGNTIYF. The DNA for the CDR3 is TGTGCCAGTTTGACAGGGAACTCTGGAAACACCATATATTTT.

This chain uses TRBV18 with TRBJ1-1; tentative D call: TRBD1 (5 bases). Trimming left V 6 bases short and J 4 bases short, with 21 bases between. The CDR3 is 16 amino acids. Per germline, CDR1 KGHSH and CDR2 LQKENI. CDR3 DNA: TGTGCCAGCTCGCCATTACCTGTTGATAGGGGCACTGAAGCTTTCTTT. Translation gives CASSPLPVDRGTEAFF. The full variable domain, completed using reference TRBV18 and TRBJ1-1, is NAGVMQNPRHLVRRRGQEARLRCSPMKGHSHVYWYRQLPEEGLKFMVYLQKENIIDESGMPKERFSAEFPKEGPSILRIQQVVRGDSAAYFCASSPLPVDRGTEAFFGQGTRLTVV.

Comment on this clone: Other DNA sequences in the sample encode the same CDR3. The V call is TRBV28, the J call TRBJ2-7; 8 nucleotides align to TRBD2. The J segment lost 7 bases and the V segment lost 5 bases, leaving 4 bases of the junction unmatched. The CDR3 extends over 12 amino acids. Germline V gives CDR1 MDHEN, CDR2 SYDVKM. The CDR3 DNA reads TGTGCCAGCAGTCAATTAGCGGGGGAGCAGTACTTC. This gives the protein CASSQLAGEQYF.

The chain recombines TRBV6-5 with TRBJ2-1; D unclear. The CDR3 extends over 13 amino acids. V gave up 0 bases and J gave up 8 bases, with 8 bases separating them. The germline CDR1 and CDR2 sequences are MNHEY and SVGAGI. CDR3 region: CASSYSKAYEQFF. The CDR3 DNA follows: TGTGCCAGCAGTTACTCGAAAGCCTATGAGCAGTTCTTC.

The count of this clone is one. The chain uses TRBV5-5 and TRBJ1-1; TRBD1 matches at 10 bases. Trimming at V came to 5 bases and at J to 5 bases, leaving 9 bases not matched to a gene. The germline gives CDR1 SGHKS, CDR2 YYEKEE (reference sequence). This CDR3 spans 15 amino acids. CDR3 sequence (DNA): TGTGCCAGCAGGCCTGACAGGGGGCGGAAAACTGAAGCTTTCTTT. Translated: CASRPDRGRKTEAFF.

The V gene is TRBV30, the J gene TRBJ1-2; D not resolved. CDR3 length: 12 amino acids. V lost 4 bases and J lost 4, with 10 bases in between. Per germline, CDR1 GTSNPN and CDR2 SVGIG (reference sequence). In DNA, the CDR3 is TGTGCCTGGATCCGAAGTCTCTATGGCTACACCTTC. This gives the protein CAWIRSLYGYTF.

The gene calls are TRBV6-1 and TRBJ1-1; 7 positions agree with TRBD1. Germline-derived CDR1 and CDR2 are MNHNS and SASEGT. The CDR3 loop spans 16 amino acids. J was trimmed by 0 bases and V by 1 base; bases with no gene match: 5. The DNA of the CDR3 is TGTGCCAGCAGTGAAGGAAGGACAGGTCTGAACACTGAAGCTTTCTTT. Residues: CASSEGRTGLNTEAFF.

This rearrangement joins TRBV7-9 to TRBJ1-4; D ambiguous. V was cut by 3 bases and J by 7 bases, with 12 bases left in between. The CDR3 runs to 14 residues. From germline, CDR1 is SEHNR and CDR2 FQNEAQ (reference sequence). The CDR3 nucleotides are TGTGCCAGCAGCTTTTATACCGGAGGTGAAAAACTGTTTTTT. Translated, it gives CASSFYTGGEKLFF. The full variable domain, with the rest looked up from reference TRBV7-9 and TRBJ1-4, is DTGVSQNPRHKITKRGQNVTFRCDPISEHNRLYWYRQTLGQGPEFLTYFQNEAQLEKSRLLSDRFSAERPKGSFSTLEIQRTEQGDSAMYLCASSFYTGGEKLFFGSGTQLSVL.

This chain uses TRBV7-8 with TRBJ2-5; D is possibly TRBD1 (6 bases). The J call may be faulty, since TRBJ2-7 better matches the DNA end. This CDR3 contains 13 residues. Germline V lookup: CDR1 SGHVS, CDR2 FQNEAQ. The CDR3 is CASSLGQDYEQYF. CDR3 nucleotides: TGTGCCAGCAGCCTGGGACAAGACTACGAGCAGTACTTC.

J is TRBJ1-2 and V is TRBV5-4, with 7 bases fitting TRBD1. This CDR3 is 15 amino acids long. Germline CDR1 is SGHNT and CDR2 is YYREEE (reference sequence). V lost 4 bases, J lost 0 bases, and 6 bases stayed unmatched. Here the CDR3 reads CASSQTGTANYGYTF. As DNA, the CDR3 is TGTGCCAGCAGCCAAACCGGGACAGCTAACTATGGCTACACCTTC.